These 15 T cell receptor beta chains were all obtained from the same sample, sequenced in a study of T cells in Graves' hyperthyroidism and ophthalmopathy. RNA transcripts yielded amplified TCR beta CDR3 regions. Using the HTBI primer set, a first-round RT-PCR was run on the TCR CDR3. TCRdb reanalysed the multiplex PCR reads using MiXCR and keeps one entry per CDR3 protein. In the table there are roughly 700,000 distinct CDR3 sequences, roughly 32% of which are singletons. The sample was blood. The receptors originated from a woman aged 40 to 50 with Graves' hyperthyroidism.

This clonotype was detected only a few times. The rearrangement uses TRBV9 and TRBJ2-2, with D perhaps being TRBD1 or TRBD2 (5 bases each). CDR1 is SGDLS and CDR2 is YYNGEE in the germline V gene. This CDR3 is built from 15 residues. Trimming removed 4 bases at V and 5 bases at J, with 15 bases between. The CDR3 sequence is CASSQEGWGTGELFF. The DNA of the CDR3 is TGTGCCAGCAGCCAAGAGGGATGGGGGACCGGGGAGCTGTTTTTT.

J is TRBJ2-5 and V is TRBV7-9; maybe TRBD2 (6 bases). The DNA matches TRBJ2-1 better at its end, which makes the J call doubtful. CDR1 is SEHNR and CDR2 is FQNEAQ in the germline V gene (reference sequence). This CDR3 region has 15 residues. The CDR3 protein is CASSLTRDPNNEQFF. In DNA form, the CDR3 reads TGTGCCAGCAGCTTAACGCGGGATCCCAACAATGAGCAGTTCTTC.

The rearrangement joins TRBV10-3 to TRBJ1-5, with D hard to call. Germline CDR1 reads ENHRY; CDR2 reads SYGVKD. V was pared by 10 bases and J by 2 bases, with 15 bases between. This CDR3 comprises 14 residues. The CDR3 reads CASSQNEGNQPQHF. The CDR3 nucleotides are TGTGCCAGCTCGCAGAACGAGGGCAATCAGCCCCAGCATTTT.

The chain uses TRBV11-3 and TRBJ1-5, with D uncertain. Trimming stripped 4 bases from V and 1 base from J, with 17 bases between. The CDR3 runs to 17 residues. In germline, CDR1 is SGHNT, CDR2 YENEEA. The CDR3 bases are TGTGCCAGCAGCTCTAGAACGGACCTTGGGAGCAATCAGCCCCAGCATTTT. Its translation: CASSSRTDLGSNQPQHF.

The rearrangement uses TRBV19 and TRBJ1-3; maybe TRBD1 (6 bases). Trimming took off 3 bases at V and 3 bases at J, with 15 bases between the two ends. Germline V gene data show CDR1 as LNHDA and CDR2 as SQIVND (reference sequence). CDR3 length equals 16 residues. CDR3 in DNA: TGTGCCAGTAGTATGCGCGAGACAGGATATGGAAACACCATATATTTT. This codes for CASSMRETGYGNTIYF.

The J gene is TRBJ2-3, the V gene TRBV7-9; 7 nucleotides agree with TRBD2. V was pared by 5 bases and J by 6 bases, with 14 bases of the junction left unmatched. CDR1 and CDR2 (germline): SEHNR, FQNEAQ (reference sequence). This CDR3 is built from 16 residues. The CDR3 coding sequence is TGTGCCAGCAGCCCCCGCCCTAGCGGAGGGAGGGATACGCAGTATTTT. Translated: CASSPRPSGGRDTQYF.

In this sample, this clonotype turned up a few times. The J gene is TRBJ1-2, the V gene TRBV7-8; D is unresolved. Trimming took 2 bases from V and 8 from J, leaving 12 bases between them. The V gene's germline CDR1 is SGHVS and CDR2 FQNEAQ. CDR3 length: 13 amino acids. For the CDR3, the DNA is TGTGCCAGCAGCTTAAGCAGCCTAGGGGGCTACACCTTC. It is translated as CASSLSSLGGYTF.

In the case of this clonotype: This may be a read error: a much more frequent sequence differs by one nucleotide. CDR3 nucleotide sequence: TGCAGCGTTAAGAAAGAGGCCCAGTACTTC. As protein: CSVKKEAQYF. This rearrangement joins TRBV29-1 to TRBJ2-5; D is unclear. Germline V lookup: CDR1 SQVTM, CDR2 ANQGSEA. This CDR3 has 10 residues.

This rearrangement joins TRBV7-8 to TRBJ1-5; no reliable D call. This CDR3 is built from 18 residues. The ends were cut back, 1 base at V and 0 bases at J, with 16 bases in the middle. CDR1 and CDR2 (germline): SGHVS, FQNEAQ. The CDR3 bases are TGTGCCAGCAGCTTAGAACGGGCCGTGATAGCTAGCAATCAGCCCCAGCATTTT. It translates to CASSLERAVIASNQPQHF.

This clonotype was detected many times. The V and J genes are TRBV4-3 and TRBJ1-2; tentatively, D is TRBD1 (5 bases). V shed 0 bases and J shed 8 bases, with 13 bases lying between them. Germline CDR1 is LGHNA and CDR2 is YSLEER. The length of the CDR3 is 14 residues. The CDR3 bases are TGCGCCAGCAGCCAAGATCTTGGGGGAGGGGGCTACACCTTC. It yields the protein CASSQDLGGGGYTF.

The sample holds many counts of this clonotype. V gene TRBV10-2 combines with J gene TRBJ2-7; D not certain. Germline CDR1 is WSHSY and CDR2 is SAAADI. The CDR3 loop spans 13 amino acids. Trimming left V 4 bases short and J 2 bases short, with 9 bases between. CDR3 residues: CASSVQVTYEQYF. The CDR3 DNA reads as TGCGCCAGCAGTGTTCAGGTCACCTACGAGCAGTACTTC.

This chain connects TRBV15 to TRBJ1-6; perhaps TRBD1 as D (6 bases). Germline CDR1 is LNHNV and CDR2 is YYDKDF (reference sequence). The CDR3 runs 16 residues. The V end lost 5 bases, the J end lost 10 bases, and 21 bases lay between the germline ends. The CDR3 nucleotides read TGTGCCACCAGCCGGGGGGGGGGCCCTACGGGCTCACCCCTCCACTTT. Amino acids: CATSRGGGPTGSPLHF.

This clonotype showed up many times. The chain carries TRBV29-1 and TRBJ1-3; D unclear. Trimming stripped 4 bases from V and 4 bases from J, with 8 bases between. The CDR3 is 12 residues long. CDR1 is SQVTM and CDR2 is ANQGSEA in the germline V gene. The CDR3 reads CSVGGQGNTIYF. CDR3 coding DNA: TGCAGCGTTGGAGGGCAGGGAAACACCATATATTTT. Full variable domain (remainder filled in from reference TRBV29-1 and TRBJ1-3): SAVISQKPSRDICQRGTSLTIQCQVDSQVTMMFWYRQQPGQSLTLIATANQGSEATYESGFVIDKFPISRPNLTFSTLTVSNMSPEDSSIYLCSVGGQGNTIYFGEGSWLTVV.

The rearrangement uses TRBV2 and TRBJ2-7; the D is unclear. Between the trimmed V and J ends, which lost 3 bases and 0 bases, there was a span of 6 bases. Germline lookup yields CDR1 SNHLY and CDR2 FYNNEI. This CDR3 has 13 residues. The chain's CDR3 is CASSETSSYEQYF. CDR3 DNA: TGTGCCAGCAGTGAGACGAGCTCCTACGAGCAGTACTTC. Looking up the rest from reference TRBV2 and TRBJ2-7 gives the full variable domain: EPEVTQTPSHQVTQMGQEVILRCVPISNHLYFYWYRQILGQKVEFLVSFYNNEISEKSEIFDDQFSVERPDGSNFTLKIRSTKLEDSAMYFCASSETSSYEQYFGPGTRLTVT.

This clonotype was observed at least ten times. V usage is TRBV4-3 and J usage is TRBJ1-1, with TRBD1 as a possible D gene (6 bases). V dropped 6 bases and J dropped 5 bases, with 13 bases sitting between them. This CDR3 comprises 13 residues. Germline CDR1 is LGHNA and CDR2 is YSLEER. The CDR3 sequence is CASSRGGQTEAFF. The DNA for the CDR3 is TGCGCCAGCAGTCGTGGGGGACAAACTGAAGCTTTCTTT.